Listed here are 13 T cell receptor beta chains from one sample, sequenced in a study of response to subunit inactivated influenza vaccine. TCRdb ran MiXCR on the RT-PCR reads and lists one entry per CDR3 protein. The sample lists more than 250,000 distinct CDR3 sequences, just over 20% occurring once. Sequencing used PBMCs from blood, obtained approximately 20 months after vaccination. The source is a man between 50 and 75 years old who received an inactivated influenza vaccine.

The V and J genes are TRBV11-2 and TRBJ2-6; 9 nucleotides match TRBD1. The CDR3 covers 20 residues. The germline V gene has CDR1 SGHAT and CDR2 FQNNGV. J lost 0 bases, V lost 4 bases, and 13 bases had no gene match. The CDR3 here is CASSSFRTGQGSSGANVLTF. The CDR3 DNA sequence: TGTGCCAGCAGCTCATTTCGAACGGGACAGGGAAGCTCTGGGGCCAACGTCCTGACTTTC.

This clonotype appeared a few times. As DNA, the CDR3 is TGCGCCAGCAGCCAAGACTTGACTAGGACTGGGGCCAACGTCCTGACTTTC. Translating it yields CASSQDLTRTGANVLTF. The chain employs TRBV4-3 and TRBJ2-6; perhaps TRBD2 as D (6 bases). The CDR3 is 17 amino acids. From germline, CDR1 is LGHNA and CDR2 YSLEER. V gave up 0 bases and J gave up 2 bases, with 11 bases separating them.

This chain connects TRBV11-2 to TRBJ2-1, with no clear D. Looked up from germline, CDR1 is SGHAT and CDR2 is FQNNGV. This CDR3 spans 12 amino acids. V gave up 0 bases and J gave up 13 bases, with 10 bases separating them. CDR3 in amino acids: CASSLDRSEQFF. CDR3 DNA: TGTGCCAGCAGCTTAGATAGGTCCGAACAGTTCTTC.

The chain is built from TRBV5-1 and TRBJ2-7, with 8 bases aligning to TRBD1. The trim removed 3 bases at V and 11 bases at J, leaving 13 bases unmatched. This CDR3 has 14 residues. CDR1 and CDR2 from the germline V gene are SGHRS and YFSETQ. This chain's CDR3 is CASSSGQGQARKYF. In nucleotides, the CDR3 is TGCGCCAGCAGCTCCGGACAGGGACAAGCGCGGAAGTACTTC. Based on the CDR3 plus reference TRBV5-1 and TRBJ2-7, the full variable domain is KAGVTQTPRYLIKTRGQQVTLSCSPISGHRSVSWYQQTPGQGLQFLFEYFSETQRNKGNFPGRFSGRQFSNSRSEMNVSTLELGDSALYLCASSSGQGQARKYFGPGTRLTVT.

The rearrangement uses TRBV18 and TRBJ2-1, with D perhaps matching TRBD1 or TRBD2 (5 bases each). Germline assignment: CDR1 KGHSH and CDR2 LQKENI. V was trimmed by 1 base and J by 8 bases, leaving 6 bases between them. CDR3 length: 12 amino acids. This chain's CDR3 is CASSPRGDEQFF. CDR3 nucleotides: TGTGCCAGCTCACCACGAGGGGATGAGCAGTTCTTC.

The rearrangement uses TRBV6-1 and TRBJ1-6; D is possibly TRBD1 (6 bases). Germline lookup yields CDR1 MNHNS and CDR2 SASEGT. This CDR3 contains 14 residues. V dropped 7 bases and J dropped 7 bases, with 14 bases sitting between them. The DNA of the CDR3 is TGTGCCAGCACCAGGGGTTTGTGGAATTCACCCCTCCACTTT. Amino acids: CASTRGLWNSPLHF.

The sample holds a few counts of this clonotype. DNA for the CDR3: TGTGCCAGCAGCGTAGACGGTAGCTCTGAGCAGTTCTTC. The encoded protein is CASSVDGSSEQFF. This chain joins TRBV9 and TRBJ2-1, with D hard to call. V was clipped by 0 bases and J by 9 bases, with 10 bases between them. This CDR3 region has 13 residues. Per germline, CDR1 SGDLS and CDR2 YYNGEE.

This clonotype occurred a few times. The chain recombines TRBV20-1 with TRBJ2-7, with D perhaps given as TRBD1 or TRBD2 (5 bases each). V dropped 6 bases and J dropped 4 bases, with 16 bases sitting between them. There are 13 residues in the CDR3. Per the germline V gene, CDR1 is DFQATT and CDR2 is SNEGSKA (reference sequence). The CDR3 DNA sequence: TGCAGTGCCAGGGAAGGGGACCCTTACGAGCAGTACTTC. It yields the protein CSAREGDPYEQYF.

The chain is built from TRBV14 and TRBJ2-4; D is unresolved. V was cut by 4 bases and J by 0 bases, with 10 bases left in between. The CDR3 sequence is 15 residues long. Germline V gene sequence: CDR1 SGHDN, CDR2 FVKESK. In DNA form, the CDR3 reads TGTGCCAGCAGCCCCTGGCCTGGAGCCAAAAACATTCAGTACTTC. It yields the protein CASSPWPGAKNIQYF.

This clonotype appeared once. V gene TRBV5-4 combines with J gene TRBJ2-6, with 8 nucleotides matching TRBD2. CDR1 is SGHNT and CDR2 is YYREEE in the germline V gene (reference sequence). The V and J ends lost 2 bases and 0 bases, in that order; junction bases with no gene match: 10. The length of the CDR3 is 19 residues. The CDR3 nucleotides read TGTGCCAGCAGCTTCCCTAGCGGGCGTTTTCCCTCTGGGGCCAACGTCCTGACTTTC. It is translated as CASSFPSGRFPSGANVLTF.

Details on this clonotype: At one of its ends the junction is not consistent with the germline gene, which may arise from a read error. V and J are TRBV18 and TRBJ2-1, with D perhaps matching TRBD1 or TRBD2 (6 bases each). This CDR3 spans 15 amino acids. Germline values: CDR1 KGHSH, CDR2 LQKENI. The CDR3 loop reads CASSPRGGGGNERFF. The CDR3 bases are TGTGCCAGCTCGCCGCGAGGAGGGGGAGGCAATGAGCGGTTCTTC.

The chain carries TRBV10-2 and TRBJ2-7; D is unresolved. Looked up from germline, CDR1 is WSHSY and CDR2 is SAAADI. This CDR3 has 15 amino acids. V lost 0 bases, J lost 1 base, and 10 bases lay in between. CDR3 bases: TGCGCCAGCAGTGAGTCTTTTCGGCAGTCCTACGAGCAGTACTTC. Amino acids: CASSESFRQSYEQYF.

On this clonotype itself: One end of the junction fails to match germline, which may point to a read error. The chain employs TRBV4-3 and TRBJ1-5, with D unresolved. Germline V lookup: CDR1 LGHNA, CDR2 YSLEER. The CDR3 has 15 residues. The CDR3, as DNA: TGCGCCAGCAGCCAAGATCAAGCTAACAATCAGGCCCAGCATTTT. As protein: CASSQDQANNQAQHF.